A single sample is the source of the 27 T cell receptor beta chains below, sequenced in a study of neurological immune-mediated disorders. TCRdb itself ran the 5' RACE reads through MiXCR, one entry per CDR3 protein. Among some 25,000 distinct CDR3 sequences listed, approximately 13% were seen once. This sample's time point: technical triplicate 1. The sample consisted of CD4+ T cells from blood. The receptors were sampled from a female donor with HTLV-1-associated myelopathy (HAM/TSP).

This clonotype was seen at least ten times. The gene calls are TRBV7-2 and TRBJ1-4, with unresolved D. V was trimmed by 5 bases and J by 8 bases, leaving 18 bases between them. The germline V gene has CDR1 SGHTA and CDR2 FQGNSA. The CDR3 is made up of 15 amino acids. The CDR3 region is CASSMTGPSAEKLFF. In nucleotides, the CDR3 is TGTGCCAGCAGCATGACCGGGCCTTCTGCCGAAAAACTGTTTTTT.

This clonotype was counted ten times or more. This chain links TRBV20-1 with TRBJ2-1; maybe TRBD1 (6 bases). CDR1 DFQATT and CDR2 SNEGSKA come from the germline V gene (reference sequence). The V end lost 2 bases, the J end lost 6 bases, and 20 bases lay between the germline ends. The CDR3 totals 16 residues. The CDR3 DNA follows: TGCAGTGCTAGATTCAATACAGGGAAGTTAGCCAATGAGCAGTTCTTC. Protein: CSARFNTGKLANEQFF.

This clonotype occurred once. The chain links TRBV3-1 to TRBJ1-1; TRBD1 matches at 7 bases. CDR1 is LGHDT, CDR2 YNNKEL, per germline (reference sequence). Trimming took 11 bases from V and 4 from J; bases not matched to a gene: 13. CDR3 length: 14 residues. This CDR3 is CACSETGVSTEAFF. CDR3 sequence (DNA): TGTGCCTGCTCCGAAACAGGGGTCAGCACTGAAGCTTTCTTT.

In the case of this clonotype: The junction differs from germline at one of its ends, possibly a read error. This chain connects TRBV7-2 to TRBJ2-3; 10 positions agree with TRBD2. The CDR3 consists of 20 residues. Germline CDR1 reads SGHTA; CDR2 reads FQGNSA. CDR3 residues: CVSSPWGSGRPGSSTDMQYF. The CDR3 bases are TGTGTCAGCAGCCCCTGGGGTAGCGGGAGGCCTGGAAGTAGCACAGATATGCAGTATTTT. The entire variable domain, with the rest obtained from reference TRBV7-2 and TRBJ2-3, is as follows: GAGVSQSPSNKVTEKGKDVELRCDPISGHTALYWYRQSLGQGLEFLIYFQGNSAPDKSGLPSDRFSAERTGGSVSTLTIQRTQQEDSAVYLCVSSPWGSGRPGSSTDMQYFGPGTRLTVL.

This clonotype appeared many times. The chain employs TRBV5-1 and TRBJ1-1; tentative D call: TRBD1 (5 bases). Trimming removed 5 bases from V and 3 bases from J, with 14 bases in between. The CDR3 runs 14 residues. CDR1 is SGHRS and CDR2 is YFSETQ in the germline V gene. The chain's CDR3 is CASRRRSRDTEAFF. The CDR3 DNA reads as TGCGCCAGCAGACGCAGGAGCAGGGACACTGAAGCTTTCTTT.

Comment on this clonotype: The junction departs from the called germline gene at one end, perhaps through a read error. The chain is built from TRBV3-1 and TRBJ2-2; D possibly matches TRBD1 or TRBD2 (5 bases each). Germline-derived CDR1 and CDR2 are LGHDT and YNNKEL (reference sequence). CDR3 length equals 12 residues. CDR3 loop: CASCQSSGDLFF. CDR3 sequence (DNA): TGTGCCAGCTGCCAAAGTTCCGGGGACCTGTTTTTT.

Worth noting for this clonotype: An end of the junction does not agree with germline; a read error may underlie this. The chain employs TRBV7-3 and TRBJ2-3; no definite D call. Per the germline V gene, CDR1 is SGHTA and CDR2 is FQGTGA. The CDR3 length is 13 residues. The DNA for the CDR3 is TGTGCCAGAAGCTTAACCAGGTTGGATACGCAGTATTTT. Translating it yields CARSLTRLDTQYF.

This clonotype was found many times. The rearrangement joins TRBV20-1 to TRBJ2-5, with D perhaps given as TRBD1 or TRBD2 (5 bases each). Trimming left V 1 base short and J 4 bases short, with 10 bases between. CDR1 is DFQATT, CDR2 SNEGSKA, per germline (reference sequence). The CDR3 totals 13 residues. CDR3 DNA sequence: TGCAGTGCTAGAGTCCCGGGGACAGAGACCCAGTACTTC. This translates into CSARVPGTETQYF.

There are many counts of this clonotype. This rearrangement joins TRBV4-1 to TRBJ2-7, with 7 bases that match TRBD1. Germline V gene lookup returns CDR1 MGHRA and CDR2 YSYEKL. This CDR3 is 16 amino acids long. V was clipped by 2 bases and J by 0 bases; unmatched bases: 7. The CDR3 nucleotides read TGCGCCAGCAGCCAAACCCGTGGACAGGACTCCTACGAGCAGTACTTC. Translating it yields CASSQTRGQDSYEQYF.

Sample share makes this clonotype medium-sized (0.01 to 0.1%). The CDR3 DNA is TGTGCCATCAGTGACCCGTACAGGGGGGGGTCGGAAGAGCAGTACTTC. It yields the protein CAISDPYRGGSEEQYF. The chain combines TRBV10-3 with TRBJ2-7; D may be TRBD1 (8 bases). In germline, CDR1 is ENHRY, CDR2 SYGVKD. Trimming stripped 3 bases from V and 7 bases from J, with 22 bases between. The CDR3 is 16 amino acids.

This clonotype has ten or more counts. This sequence joins TRBV29-1 and TRBJ2-2; TRBD2 agrees at 11 bases. V gave up 0 bases and J gave up 4 bases; unmatched junction bases: 10. The CDR3 extends over 18 amino acids. Germline V CDR1 and CDR2: SQVTM, ANQGSEA. This chain's CDR3 is CSVEDGGYSGGATGELFF. CDR3 sequence (DNA): TGCAGCGTTGAAGATGGGGGGTATAGCGGGGGGGCCACCGGGGAGCTGTTTTTT.

The rearrangement uses TRBV12-3 or TRBV12-4 and TRBJ2-7, with D maybe TRBD1 (6 bases). V dropped 7 bases and J dropped 2 bases, with 15 bases sitting between them. The CDR3 extends over 14 amino acids. The CDR3 DNA reads as TGTGCCAGCAACCGAGGGGGTGTAGCCTACGAGCAGTACTTC. Protein sequence: CASNRGGVAYEQYF.

This clonotype was recorded at least ten times. The J gene is TRBJ2-1, the V gene TRBV20-1; 13 bases are a match to TRBD2. Germline values: CDR1 DFQATT, CDR2 SNEGSKA (reference sequence). The CDR3 consists of 16 residues. The junction had 7 bases not matched to a gene; V was cut back by 6 bases and J by 2 bases. This CDR3 is CSAEDGTSGAYNEQFF. The CDR3 DNA reads TGCAGTGCAGAAGATGGGACTAGCGGGGCCTACAATGAGCAGTTCTTC.

This clonotype occurred many times. The genes are TRBV5-1 and TRBJ2-7; 8 nucleotides agree with TRBD1. CDR1 and CDR2 from the germline V gene are SGHRS and YFSETQ. Unmatched junction bases numbered 11, after V lost 3 bases and J lost 0 bases. This CDR3 spans 17 amino acids. CDR3 sequence (DNA): TGCGCCAGCAGCTGGGGGACAGGCCGAGCTAACTCCTACGAGCAGTACTTC. Its protein is CASSWGTGRANSYEQYF. Together with reference TRBV5-1 and TRBJ2-7, the CDR3 gives the full variable domain: KAGVTQTPRYLIKTRGQQVTLSCSPISGHRSVSWYQQTPGQGLQFLFEYFSETQRNKGNFPGRFSGRQFSNSRSEMNVSTLELGDSALYLCASSWGTGRANSYEQYFGPGTRLTVT.

CDR3 in DNA: TGTGCCACCCACCTGTCCGGGGACGATGAAGCTTTCTTT. This translates into CATHLSGDDEAFF. J is TRBJ1-1 and V is TRBV28; a weak D match, TRBD1 (5 bases). Trimming removed 10 bases from V and 7 bases from J, with 19 bases in between. CDR3 size: 13 residues. CDR1 is MDHEN and CDR2 is SYDVKM in the germline V gene.

This clonotype was counted many times. The J gene is TRBJ1-2, the V gene TRBV20-1, with 9 bases aligning to TRBD1. The CDR3 consists of 15 residues. The germline V gene has CDR1 DFQATT and CDR2 SNEGSKA (reference sequence). J was trimmed by 4 bases and V by 2 bases; bases with no gene match: 8. The CDR3 spells CSARPPGQGFYGYTF. CDR3 DNA: TGCAGTGCTAGACCGCCGGGACAGGGCTTCTATGGCTACACCTTC.

This clonotype appeared many times. The rearrangement uses TRBV7-9 and TRBJ2-7, with TRBD2 identical over 8 bases. This CDR3 is 14 amino acids long. With V trimmed by 1 base and J by 3 bases, 2 bases remained unmatched. In germline, CDR1 is SEHNR, CDR2 FQNEAQ (reference sequence). The CDR3 sequence is CASSLVAGSYEQYF. Here the CDR3 DNA reads TGTGCCAGCAGCTTAGTAGCGGGAAGCTACGAGCAGTACTTC.

This clonotype occurred many times. As DNA, the CDR3 is TGTGCCAGCAGCCAAAGCGCTAGCTCCTACGAGCAGTACTTC. Its protein product is CASSQSASSYEQYF. This chain connects TRBV3-1 to TRBJ2-7; D is uncertain. CDR1 is LGHDT, CDR2 YNNKEL, per germline (reference sequence). This CDR3 spans 14 amino acids. V gave up 2 bases and J gave up 0 bases, with 8 bases separating them.

This clonotype was recorded at least ten times. The chain is built from TRBV5-1 and TRBJ2-1, with D unresolved. The V end was cut by 1 base, the J end by 1 base, with 3 bases between. The CDR3 has 13 amino acids. Germline V lookup: CDR1 SGHRS, CDR2 YFSETQ. CDR3 loop: CASSLSSYNEQFF. In nucleotides, the CDR3 is TGCGCCAGCAGCTTGTCATCCTACAATGAGCAGTTCTTC.

This clonotype came up many times. The CDR3 nucleotides are TGCAGTGCTAGAGCAGCGGGAGGGCTTTCCAGCGAGCAGTACTTC. Residues: CSARAAGGLSSEQYF. This chain connects TRBV20-1 to TRBJ2-7, with TRBD2 matching 10 bases. V gave up 1 base and J gave up 6 bases; unmatched junction bases: 9. The CDR3 consists of 15 residues. Germline loops: CDR1 DFQATT, CDR2 SNEGSKA (reference sequence).

This clonotype appeared a few times. V is TRBV6-1 and J is TRBJ2-7, with TRBD2 as a possible D gene (6 bases). V gave up 4 bases and J gave up 0 bases, with 13 bases separating them. The germline gives CDR1 MNHNS, CDR2 SASEGT. The CDR3 spans 15 residues. The CDR3 loop reads CASSVEGGLSYEQYF. As DNA, the CDR3 is TGTGCCAGCAGTGTGGAGGGAGGCCTCTCCTACGAGCAGTACTTC.

This clonotype showed up many times. The V call is TRBV6-5, the J call TRBJ2-7, with 7 bases that match TRBD1. Germline CDR1 MNHEY, CDR2 SVGAGI. J was trimmed by 4 bases and V by 2 bases; bases with no gene match: 8. CDR3 length equals 15 residues. In DNA form, the CDR3 reads TGTGCCAGCAGTTACGGCCCGACAGGGTCGTACGAGCAGTACTTC. This gives the protein CASSYGPTGSYEQYF.

This clonotype was recorded many times. This chain joins TRBV2 and TRBJ1-1, with D perhaps matching TRBD1 (5 bases). V was trimmed by 5 bases and J by 0 bases, leaving 10 bases between them. This CDR3 has 14 amino acids. CDR1 and CDR2 (germline): SNHLY, FYNNEI. The CDR3 DNA sequence: TGTGCCAGCAGTCCCAGGGAGCTGAACACTGAAGCTTTCTTT. Its protein is CASSPRELNTEAFF. Filled out from reference TRBV2 and TRBJ1-1, the complete variable domain reads EPEVTQTPSHQVTQMGQEVILRCVPISNHLYFYWYRQILGQKVEFLVSFYNNEISEKSEIFDDQFSVERPDGSNFTLKIRSTKLEDSAMYFCASSPRELNTEAFFGQGTRLTVV.

This clonotype was seen repeatedly, ten times or more. This sequence joins TRBV12-3 or TRBV12-4 and TRBJ1-5; 11 nucleotides align to TRBD1. This CDR3 contains 18 residues. Trimming removed 8 bases from V and 2 bases from J; junction bases left unmatched: 14. CDR3 protein: CASAAGTGGFFGNQPQHF. The DNA of the CDR3 is TGTGCCAGCGCGGCCGGGACAGGGGGTTTTTTTGGCAATCAGCCCCAGCATTTT.

This clonotype has at least ten counts. The chain uses TRBV29-1 and TRBJ2-2; D remains unclear. Trimming took off 3 bases at V and 1 base at J, with 3 bases between the two ends. CDR1 is SQVTM and CDR2 is ANQGSEA in the germline V gene. The CDR3 loop spans 12 amino acids. The CDR3 loop is CSVELNTGELFF. CDR3 nucleotides: TGCAGCGTTGAGCTGAACACCGGGGAGCTGTTTTTT.

This clonotype was seen repeatedly, ten times or more. This chain connects TRBV2 to TRBJ2-5; 7 bases are shared with TRBD1. The trim removed 4 bases at V and 1 base at J, leaving 6 bases unmatched. CDR3 length: 15 residues. The germline V gene has CDR1 SNHLY and CDR2 FYNNEI. CDR3 amino acids: CASSGDRDSQETQYF. The CDR3 nucleotides are TGTGCCAGCAGTGGGGACCGGGACAGCCAAGAGACCCAGTACTTC.

This sequence joins TRBV4-2 and TRBJ1-2; 10 nucleotides line up with TRBD1. Looked up from germline, CDR1 is LGHNA and CDR2 is YNFKEQ. The CDR3 is 14 residues long. J was trimmed by 5 bases and V by 0 bases; bases with no gene match: 0. In nucleotides, the CDR3 is TGTGCCAGCAGCCAAGAGGACAGGGGGTATGGCTACACCTTC. Translated, it gives CASSQEDRGYGYTF.